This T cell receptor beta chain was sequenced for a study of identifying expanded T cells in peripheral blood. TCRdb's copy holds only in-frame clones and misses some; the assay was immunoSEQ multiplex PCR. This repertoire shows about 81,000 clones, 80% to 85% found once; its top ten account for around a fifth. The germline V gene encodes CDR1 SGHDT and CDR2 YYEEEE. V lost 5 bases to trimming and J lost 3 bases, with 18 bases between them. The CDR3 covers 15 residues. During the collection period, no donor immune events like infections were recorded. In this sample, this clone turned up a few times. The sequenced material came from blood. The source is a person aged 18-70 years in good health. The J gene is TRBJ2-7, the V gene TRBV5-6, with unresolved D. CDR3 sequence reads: CASRVDGNLFYEQYF. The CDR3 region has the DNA TGTGCCAGCAGGGTCGACGGCAACTTATTCTACGAGCAGTACTTC.